The sequence of this T cell receptor beta chain was determined in a study of OX40 agonist ivuxolimab in advanced cancers. Study at large: From roughly 23 to 85 years was the age range, with a mean of roughly 64 years, and roughly 83% were male. Findings and limits, study-wide: Some nonresponders likewise displayed low normalized T-cell clonal expansion. Partial responders treated at 0.1-3.0 mg/kg exhibited clonal expansion among the lowest measured. Clonal expansion was seen in CD4+ and CD8+ blood T cells by week 6 at 0.1 to 3.0 mg/kg.

A word on this clone: Its antigen is undetermined.

Sequencing used immunoSEQ multiplex PCR; TCRdb keeps in-frame clones, though not all of them. The profile covers about 83,000 clones, with roughly 83% appearing a single time and under 7.5% taken by the ten largest. V lost 0 bases and J 7 bases, leaving 13 bases between the germline ends. The CDR3 loop spans 15 amino acids. Germline CDR1 and CDR2: MRHNA and SNTAGT. Source: CD4+ or CD8+ T cells sorted from blood, taken in a trial of the OX40 agonist ivuxolimab. The chain links TRBV6-4 to TRBJ2-1, with D perhaps TRBD2 (6 bases). The receptor was isolated from an adult with an advanced solid tumor such as melanoma, head and neck, liver or kidney cancer. CDR3 sequence reads: CASSDSGGVSNEQFF. For the CDR3, the DNA is TGTGCCAGCAGTGACTCGGGCGGGGTCTCGAATGAGCAGTTCTTC.